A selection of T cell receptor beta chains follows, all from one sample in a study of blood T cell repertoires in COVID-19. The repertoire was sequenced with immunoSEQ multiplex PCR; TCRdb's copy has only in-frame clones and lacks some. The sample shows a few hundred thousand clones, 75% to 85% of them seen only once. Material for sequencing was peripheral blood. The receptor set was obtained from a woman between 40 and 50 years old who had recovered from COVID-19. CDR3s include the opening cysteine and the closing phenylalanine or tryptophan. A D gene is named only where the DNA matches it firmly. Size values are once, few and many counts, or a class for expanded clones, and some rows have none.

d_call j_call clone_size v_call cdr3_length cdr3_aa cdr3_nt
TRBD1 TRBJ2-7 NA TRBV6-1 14 CASSEGRGLYEQYF TGTGCCAGCAGTGAGGGCAGGGGGCTCTACGAGCAGTACTTC
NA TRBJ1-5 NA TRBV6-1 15 CASSEMTGLGQPQHF TGTGCCAGCAGTGAGATGACAGGATTAGGTCAGCCCCAGCATTTT
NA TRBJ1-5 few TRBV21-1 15 CASSKASDSNQPQHF TGTGCCAGCAGCAAAGCCTCAGATAGCAATCAGCCCCAGCATTTT
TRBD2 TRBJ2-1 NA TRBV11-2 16 CASSLLAGSSYNEQFF TGTGCCAGCAGCTTGTTAGCGGGGAGCTCCTACAATGAGCAGTTCTTC
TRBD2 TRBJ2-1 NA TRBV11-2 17 CASSGRTSGGAFNEQFF TGTGCCAGCAGCGGCAGGACTAGCGGGGGGGCGTTTAATGAGCAGTTCTTC
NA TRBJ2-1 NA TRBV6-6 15 CASSYSTRDYNEQFF TGTGCCAGCAGTTACTCGACCAGGGACTACAATGAGCAGTTCTTC
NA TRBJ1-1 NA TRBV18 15 CASSPMRALNTEAFF TGTGCCAGCTCACCAATGCGTGCCCTGAACACTGAAGCTTTCTTT
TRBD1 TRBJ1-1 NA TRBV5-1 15 CASSVRGQGNTEAFF TGCGCCAGCAGCGTACGGGGACAGGGTAACACTGAAGCTTTCTTT
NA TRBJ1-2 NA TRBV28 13 CASIPTGYYGYTF TGTGCCAGCATCCCTACAGGGTACTATGGCTACACCTTC
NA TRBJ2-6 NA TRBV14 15 CASSPQLPGANVLTF TGTGCCAGCAGCCCACAGTTGCCTGGGGCCAACGTCCTGACTTTC
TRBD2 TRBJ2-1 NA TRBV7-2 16 CASSPRRIAGEVEQFF TGTGCCAGCAGCCCCCGTAGGATAGCGGGGGAGGTTGAGCAGTTCTTC
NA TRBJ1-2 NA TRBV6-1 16 CASSERSGGALDGYTF TGTGCCAGCAGTGAACGTTCTGGGGGGGCCCTAGATGGCTACACCTTC